Listed below are T cell receptor beta chains from one sample, sequenced in a study of blood T cells in healthy people across ages. Each CDR3 protein gets one entry after TCRdb re-called the 5' RACE reads with MiXCR. The table records under 1,000,000 distinct CDR3 sequences, under 40% of them present only once. Sequenced input: blood. The receptors come from a man aged 18 to 29 in good health. Each CDR3 is given with its conserved first and last residue. Each record gives: J gene, CDR3 length, V gene, clone size, D gene, CDR3 DNA, CDR3 protein. A D gene is named only where the DNA matches it firmly. Clone size is given for some rows only: seen once, a few or many times, or a class if the clone is expanded.

TRBJ1-6	12	TRBV14	few	NA	TGTGCCAGCAGCCGAGTTGATTCACCCCTCCACTTT	CASSRVDSPLHF
TRBJ1-6	16	TRBV7-2	NA	NA	TGTGCCAGCAGCTCTGAGGTCTCAATACGTAGTTCACCCCTCCACTTT	CASSSEVSIRSSPLHF
TRBJ2-5	12	TRBV13	NA	NA	TGTGCCAGCAGCCCCTACGCAGAGACCCAGTACTTC	CASSPYAETQYF
TRBJ1-4	14	TRBV6-5	NA	NA	TGTGCCAGCAGACTCTTGGGGGTTCAAGAAAAACTGTTTTTT	CASRLLGVQEKLFF
TRBJ2-1	16	TRBV24-1	NA	TRBD1	TGTGCCACCAGTGATTCGGACAGGAGTGGGTACAATGAGCAGTTCTTC	CATSDSDRSGYNEQFF
TRBJ2-7	12	TRBV29-1	NA	NA	TGCAGCGCCCTCGGGGTCTCCTACGAGCAGTACTTC	CSALGVSYEQYF
TRBJ1-2	15	TRBV5-1	many	NA	TGCGCCAGCAGCTTGGCGGAGGGGCGCAACTATGGCTACACCTTC	CASSLAEGRNYGYTF
TRBJ2-3	15	TRBV12-3/TRBV12-4	NA	NA	TGTGCCAGCACCGGGACTTCACCCTCCACAGATACGCAGTATTTT	CASTGTSPSTDTQYF
TRBJ1-1	15	TRBV4-3	few	NA	TGCGCCAGCAGCCAGGGCCAGGGGACATACACTGAAGCTTTCTTT	CASSQGQGTYTEAFF
TRBJ1-2	15	TRBV29-1	NA	NA	TGCAGCGTTGACCGAAGTGATCCGAAGGGGAGTGGCTACACCTTC	CSVDRSDPKGSGYTF
TRBJ2-7	14	TRBV27	few	NA	TGTGCCAGCAGTTCACAAGCGGACCCCTACGAGCAGTACTTC	CASSSQADPYEQYF
TRBJ2-3	17	TRBV7-6	NA	TRBD2	TGTGCCAGCAGCTTAAGTAGCGGGGGCTTGAGCACAGATACGCAGTATTTT	CASSLSSGGLSTDTQYF
TRBJ1-2	14	TRBV14	once	NA	TGTGCCAGCAGCCAAGTTGGTGGGACAAGTGGCTACACCTTC	CASSQVGGTSGYTF
TRBJ1-2	15	TRBV6-1	NA	TRBD1	TGTGCCAGCAGTGGGATCCGGGACAGGAACTATGGCTACACCTTC	CASSGIRDRNYGYTF
TRBJ1-5	16	TRBV4-3	NA	TRBD1	TGCGCCAGCAGCCAAGACCGGGACAGGGGTTATCAGCCCCAGCATTTT	CASSQDRDRGYQPQHF
TRBJ2-1	16	TRBV4-3	many	NA	TGCGCCAGCAGCCACGCAGGGGAGAGCTCCTACAATGAGCAGTTCTTC	CASSHAGESSYNEQFF
TRBJ2-2	16	TRBV7-9	NA	TRBD2	TGTGCCAGCAGCCTTTACCGCCTAGCGGCCACCGGGGAGCTGTTTTTT	CASSLYRLAATGELFF
TRBJ1-2	16	TRBV7-2	NA	NA	TGTGCCAGCAGCCTACCAGGGACATTTACTAACTATGGCTACACCTTC	CASSLPGTFTNYGYTF
TRBJ2-1	15	TRBV14	NA	NA	TGTGCCAGCAGCCAAGAGGCCCTTTCCAAGAATGAGCAGTTCTTC	CASSQEALSKNEQFF
TRBJ2-7	14	TRBV6-2/TRBV6-3	NA	NA	TGTGCCAGCAGTTACTCGGAGGTCCCCTACGAGCAGTACTTC	CASSYSEVPYEQYF